The 27 T cell receptor beta chains below all came from one sample that was sequenced in a study of identical twins. TCRdb reprocessed the 5' RACE reads with MiXCR, giving one entry per CDR3 protein. The table records approximately 620,000 distinct CDR3 sequences, 8.6% of them present only once. These same records also appear under a second study, on yellow fever vaccine responses in identical twins.

Source material: PBMCs. The receptors here all came from a woman under 30 in good health.

Concerning this clonotype itself: The junction differs from germline at one of its ends, possibly a read error. V and J are TRBV20-1 and TRBJ2-3, with unresolved D. CDR1 is DFQATT, CDR2 SNEGSKA, per germline (reference sequence). The CDR3 sequence is 15 residues long. The CDR3 region is CCARDFRGSTDTQYF. In DNA, the CDR3 is TGCTGTGCTAGAGATTTTCGAGGAAGCACAGATACGCAGTATTTT.

This clonotype was seen a handful of times. This chain uses TRBV7-9 with TRBJ2-1, with D possibly TRBD1 on 6 matching bases. Germline CDR1 is SEHNR and CDR2 is FQNEAQ (reference sequence). This CDR3 is 15 amino acids long. Trimming removed 5 bases at V and 3 bases at J, with 14 bases between. The CDR3: CASSPKGDIYNEQFF. CDR3 in DNA: TGTGCCAGCAGCCCCAAAGGGGACATCTACAATGAGCAGTTCTTC.

This clonotype has at least ten counts. V and J are TRBV28 and TRBJ2-3, with D hard to call. The CDR3 extends over 14 amino acids. Per the germline V gene, CDR1 is MDHEN and CDR2 is SYDVKM. V shed 2 bases and J shed 2 bases, with 8 bases lying between them. The CDR3 is CASSLAPPTDTQYF. Here the CDR3 DNA reads TGTGCCAGCAGTTTAGCTCCTCCCACAGATACGCAGTATTTT.

This clonotype was picked up a small number of times. CDR3: CASSRTEAYF. The CDR3 nucleotides are TGTGCCAGCTCAAGGACGGAGGCGTACTTC. The V call is TRBV18, the J call TRBJ2-7; a possible D gene is TRBD2 (5 bases). The V gene lost 5 bases and the J gene lost 12 bases, with 11 bases spanning the gap. Per the germline V gene, CDR1 is KGHSH and CDR2 is LQKENI. CDR3 size: 10 residues.

A single count supports this clonotype. The V and J genes are TRBV20-1 and TRBJ2-7; 11 nucleotides agree with TRBD1. V shed 7 bases, J shed 3 bases, and the junction held 5 bases outside the gene matches. Germline assignment: CDR1 DFQATT and CDR2 SNEGSKA (reference sequence). The CDR3 totals 13 residues. The CDR3 coding sequence is TGCAGTGTGGAGGACAGGGGGCGCTACGAGCAGTACTTC. It encodes CSVEDRGRYEQYF.

This clonotype turned up a few times. V is TRBV11-2 and J is TRBJ1-1; weak D call: TRBD1 (6 bases). V was trimmed by 1 base and J by 10 bases, leaving 10 bases between them. CDR3 length equals 12 residues. Germline-derived CDR1 and CDR2 are SGHAT and FQNNGV. CDR3 loop: CASSLGTGRAFF. CDR3 bases: TGTGCCAGCAGCTTAGGTACAGGGCGAGCTTTCTTT.

The rearrangement links TRBV12-3 or TRBV12-4 to TRBJ2-2; TRBD2 might be the D (7 bases). Trimming pared 8 bases from V and 6 bases from J, leaving 13 bases between. The CDR3 is made up of 13 amino acids. The CDR3 reads CASWGGTPGELFF. In DNA form, the CDR3 reads TGTGCCAGCTGGGGGGGGACACCCGGGGAGCTGTTTTTT.

This clonotype was seen more than once but under ten times. This chain links TRBV29-1 with TRBJ2-7; D not certain. This CDR3 has 12 amino acids. Trimming took off 6 bases at V and 7 bases at J, with 16 bases between the two ends. Germline V gene data show CDR1 as SQVTM and CDR2 as ANQGSEA. CDR3 bases: TGCAGCGTCCGAGGACGGCTAGATGAGCAGTACTTC. Amino acid sequence: CSVRGRLDEQYF.

This clonotype has a handful of counts. The chain has TRBV25-1 and TRBJ2-5; D perhaps matches TRBD1 (5 bases). V was clipped by 2 bases and J by 2 bases, with 12 bases between them. This CDR3 spans 15 amino acids. CDR1 and CDR2 from the germline V gene are MGHDK and SYGVNS. In DNA form, the CDR3 reads TGTGCCAGCAGTGAACAGGGCCACCCTCAAGAGACCCAGTACTTC. Translating gives CASSEQGHPQETQYF.

The V gene is TRBV20-1, the J gene TRBJ2-1; 9 bases are a match to TRBD2. The CDR3 extends over 13 amino acids. Germline trimming cut 3 bases from V and 6 bases from J; bases unmatched to any gene: 3. Looked up from germline, CDR1 is DFQATT and CDR2 is SNEGSKA (reference sequence). CDR3 in amino acids: CSASFSGGNEQFF. The CDR3 DNA sequence: TGCAGTGCTAGTTTTAGCGGGGGCAATGAGCAGTTCTTC.

This clonotype was seen only a few times. This chain uses TRBV29-1 with TRBJ2-7; 11 bases agree with TRBD1. In germline, CDR1 is SQVTM, CDR2 ANQGSEA. V lost 4 bases to trimming and J lost 7 bases; unmatched junction nucleotides: 12. The length of the CDR3 is 15 residues. CDR3 in DNA: TGCAGCGTTGTGGACCCGGACAGGGGGCAATGGGAGCAGTACTTC. The encoded protein is CSVVDPDRGQWEQYF.

This clonotype was counted ten times or more. This sequence joins TRBV5-4 and TRBJ2-1; 9 nucleotides match TRBD1. J lost 1 base, V lost 2 bases, and 4 bases had no gene match. The CDR3 is made up of 16 amino acids. Germline lookup yields CDR1 SGHNT and CDR2 YYREEE (reference sequence). CDR3 protein: CASSLGTGRSYNEQFF. CDR3 DNA: TGTGCCAGCAGCTTAGGGACAGGGCGTTCCTACAATGAGCAGTTCTTC. Variable domain in full (rest from reference TRBV5-4 and TRBJ2-1): ETGVTQSPTHLIKTRGQQVTLRCSSQSGHNTVSWYQQALGQGPQFIFQYYREEENGRGNFPPRFSGLQFPNYSSELNVNALELDDSALYLCASSLGTGRSYNEQFFGPGTRLTVL.

The V gene is TRBV28, the J gene TRBJ2-7; possible D gene TRBD1, 6 bases. Germline V gene data show CDR1 as MDHEN and CDR2 as SYDVKM. This CDR3 has 13 amino acids. Trimming took off 10 bases at V and 3 bases at J, with 16 bases between the two ends. The CDR3 is CATSRQVNYEQYF. Here the CDR3 DNA reads TGTGCCACCTCCCGACAGGTGAACTACGAGCAGTACTTC.

This clonotype came up a few times. This chain connects TRBV20-1 to TRBJ1-2; no reliable D call. CDR3 size: 13 residues. Trimming took 4 bases from V and 4 from J, leaving 13 bases between them. Looked up from germline, CDR1 is DFQATT and CDR2 is SNEGSKA (reference sequence). The CDR3 loop reads CSANEGESYGYTF. The CDR3 bases are TGCAGTGCTAACGAGGGAGAAAGCTATGGCTACACCTTC.

CDR3 coding DNA: TGCGCCAGCAGCCGGGAGACTAGCGGGAGGGCGTCGGATACGCAGTATTTT. It codes for CASSRETSGRASDTQYF. The J gene is TRBJ2-3, the V gene TRBV4-3; 14 bases line up with TRBD2. This CDR3 comprises 17 residues. J was trimmed by 6 bases and V by 4 bases; bases with no gene match: 9. Germline V gene sequence: CDR1 LGHNA, CDR2 YSLEER.

V gene TRBV6-5 combines with J gene TRBJ2-7, with D hard to call. Trimming cost V 0 bases and J 2 bases, with 11 bases left between them. Germline CDR1 is MNHEY and CDR2 is SVGAGI. The CDR3 has 15 amino acids. CDR3 in DNA: TGTGCCAGCAGTTACTCCGGCGTCCGAGCCTACGAGCAGTACTTC. The encoded protein is CASSYSGVRAYEQYF.

This clonotype was seen a few times. The chain carries TRBV7-6 and TRBJ2-2; D is perhaps TRBD2 (5 bases). This CDR3 contains 15 residues. The germline gives CDR1 SGHVS, CDR2 FNYEAQ. Trimming stripped 8 bases from V and 0 bases from J, with 13 bases between. CDR3 residues: CASQLLAANTGELFF. For the CDR3, the DNA is TGTGCCAGCCAACTGCTAGCAGCGAACACCGGGGAGCTGTTTTTT.

The CDR3 DNA reads TGTGCCAGCAGTCCCGACAGGGCGAGGAATGAGCAGTTCTTC. Translating it yields CASSPDRARNEQFF. The chain has TRBV12-3 or TRBV12-4 and TRBJ2-1; 7 positions match TRBD1. The CDR3 length is 14 residues. With 5 bases clipped from V and 7 bases from J, the junction kept 8 bases outside the gene matches.

This clonotype was counted at least ten times. V is TRBV29-1 and J is TRBJ2-1; 7 bases map to TRBD1. From germline, CDR1 is SQVTM and CDR2 ANQGSEA. CDR3 size: 15 residues. The V gene end was trimmed by 3 bases and the J gene end by 4 bases; junction bases not matched to a gene: 9. The CDR3 loop reads CSVDNGQAGYNEQFF. The CDR3 coding sequence is TGCAGCGTTGACAACGGACAGGCAGGGTACAATGAGCAGTTCTTC.

This clonotype was detected a few times. V usage is TRBV9 and J usage is TRBJ2-1; a possible D gene is TRBD2 (6 bases). Germline V gene lookup returns CDR1 SGDLS and CDR2 YYNGEE. The CDR3 covers 14 residues. The V end was cut by 5 bases, the J end by 6 bases, with 15 bases between. CDR3: CASSGVAGINEQFF. The CDR3, as DNA: TGTGCCAGCAGTGGGGTTGCGGGAATCAATGAGCAGTTCTTC.

There are a few counts of this clonotype. V and J are TRBV3-1 and TRBJ2-4; 8 nucleotides agree with TRBD1. The germline CDR1 and CDR2 sequences are LGHDT and YNNKEL (reference sequence). With V trimmed by 2 bases and J by 2 bases, 5 bases remained unmatched. This CDR3 contains 16 residues. CDR3 sequence (DNA): TGTGCCAGCAGCCAAAGGACAGGGCCTCCCAAAAACATTCAGTACTTC. As protein: CASSQRTGPPKNIQYF.

The J gene is TRBJ2-3, the V gene TRBV5-1; TRBD2 is a possible D gene (6 bases). From germline, CDR1 is SGHRS and CDR2 YFSETQ. V lost 5 bases, J lost 0 bases, and 16 bases lay in between. The CDR3 sequence is 16 residues long. The CDR3 bases are TGCGCCAGCAGGCGGGTGGGAGGACAAAGCACAGATACGCAGTATTTT. Protein product: CASRRVGGQSTDTQYF. Together with reference TRBV5-1 and TRBJ2-3, the CDR3 gives the full variable domain: KAGVTQTPRYLIKTRGQQVTLSCSPISGHRSVSWYQQTPGQGLQFLFEYFSETQRNKGNFPGRFSGRQFSNSRSEMNVSTLELGDSALYLCASRRVGGQSTDTQYFGPGTRLTVL.

The chain has TRBV20-1 and TRBJ2-3, with D possibly being TRBD1 or TRBD2 (6 bases each). The germline CDR1 and CDR2 sequences are DFQATT and SNEGSKA (reference sequence). Trimming removed 4 bases from V and 4 bases from J, with 18 bases in between. The CDR3 extends over 15 amino acids. CDR3 amino acids: CSATWDWGPPDTQYF. The CDR3 nucleotides read TGCAGTGCTACTTGGGACTGGGGGCCCCCAGATACGCAGTATTTT.

This clonotype was counted only a few times. This chain's CDR3 is CASSLASTSGRATSYEQYF. CDR3 nucleotide sequence: TGTGCCAGCAGCTTAGCCTCCACTAGCGGGAGGGCGACCTCCTACGAGCAGTACTTC. The chain uses TRBV7-2 and TRBJ2-7; 13 bases align to TRBD2. From germline, CDR1 is SGHTA and CDR2 FQGNSA. This CDR3 spans 19 amino acids. V gave up 0 bases and J gave up 0 bases; unmatched junction bases: 8.

V and J are TRBV7-2 and TRBJ2-1; no firm D call. The CDR3 runs 12 residues. CDR1 is SGHTA and CDR2 is FQGNSA in the germline V gene. Deletions cut 6 bases from V and 8 bases from J, with 11 bases between. CDR3: CASSPNRDEQFF. The CDR3 region has the DNA TGTGCCAGCAGTCCGAATCGGGATGAGCAGTTCTTC.

This clonotype has just a few counts. This chain uses TRBV28 with TRBJ2-5; D is unclear. CDR3 size: 14 residues. V lost 3 bases and J lost 0, with 8 bases in between. Germline V CDR1 and CDR2: MDHEN, SYDVKM. CDR3 loop: CASSFKWDQETQYF. CDR3 in DNA: TGTGCCAGCAGTTTTAAATGGGACCAAGAGACCCAGTACTTC. The full variable domain, in which reference TRBV28 and TRBJ2-5 provide the parts outside the CDR3, is DVKVTQSSRYLVKRTGEKVFLECVQDMDHENMFWYRQDPGLGLRLIYFSYDVKMKEKGDIPEGYSVSREKKERFSLILESASTNQTSMYLCASSFKWDQETQYFGPGTRLLVL.

This clonotype was counted many times. The chain carries TRBV12-3 or TRBV12-4 and TRBJ2-5; no definite D call. Trimming removed 3 bases from V and 3 bases from J, with 8 bases in between. This CDR3 is built from 13 residues. In DNA form, the CDR3 reads TGTGCCAGCAGTTTGATTGGGGAAGAGACCCAGTACTTC. As protein: CASSLIGEETQYF.